This T cell receptor (beta chain) appears in the sequencing data of a study of T cell responses to AZD1222 COVID-19 vaccine. V lost 4 bases, J lost 5 bases, and 6 bases lay in between. This CDR3 is 12 amino acids long. Germline CDR1 ENHRY, CDR2 SYGVKD. Concerning this clone itself: The same CDR3 can be traced to other DNA sequences in this sample.

The table came from immunoSEQ multiplex PCR; TCRdb's copy has only in-frame clones and leaves some out. The sample has about 200,000 clones, approximately 93% seen once; the top ten hold about 3.5%. The sequences come from peripheral blood, collected 28 days after the second AZD1222 dose. The chain couples TRBV10-3 to TRBJ1-5, with D unresolved. This TCR came from an adult who received the AZD1222 COVID-19 vaccine. The CDR3 region is CAISGRDQPQHF. CDR3 DNA: TGTGCCATCAGTGGAAGGGATCAGCCCCAGCATTTT.